This T cell receptor (beta chain) was found in a study of cytomegalovirus exposure and HLA in healthy donors. PCR amplification relied on 60 Vbeta primers (plus 13 Jbeta primers). Data came from immunoSEQ multiplex PCR; TCRdb stores just in-frame clones and leaves some out. This sample yields 110,000 or so clones, of which 65% to 80% are seen a single time; 9.5% to 13% belongs to the top ten. J gave up 4 bases and V 0 bases, and 5 bases lay outside the gene matches. The CDR3 spans 15 residues. Germline V CDR1 and CDR2: MNHEY, SVGAGI. This chain joins TRBV6-5 and TRBJ1-2; the match to TRBD1 covers 7 bases. Sequencing used PBMCs. The sequence derives from a man aged 40-49 years in good health and CMV-seropositive. The CDR3 spells CASSYSQGVRYGYTF. CDR3 DNA: TGTGCCAGCAGTTACTCGCAGGGGGTACGCTATGGCTACACCTTC.